A single sample gave rise to the 30 T cell receptor beta chains below, sequenced in a study of T cell repertoires in cytomegalovirus infection. Their antigens remain unidentified. TCRdb reprocessed the reads with MiXCR, giving one entry per CDR3 protein. The sample records fewer than 950,000 distinct CDR3 sequences, about 33% being singletons. The sample here was cultured CD8+ T cells from PBMCs, taken from culture after CMV antigen stimulation. These TCRs come from a human donor in good health (CMV status not recorded). Some clones in this sample may be carry-over from other donors' samples.

There are a few counts of this clonotype. This sequence joins TRBV2 and TRBJ2-1, with a tentative D call TRBD2 (6 bases). Germline V CDR1 and CDR2: SNHLY, FYNNEI. V lost 8 bases, J lost 6 bases, and 14 bases lay in between. The CDR3 spans 13 residues. CDR3 loop: CASQHRLVNEQFF. The CDR3 DNA reads as TGTGCCAGCCAACATCGACTAGTCAATGAGCAGTTCTTC.

This clonotype was recorded at least ten times. CDR3 amino acids: CASSPSWYQPQHF. CDR3 sequence (DNA): TGTGCCAGCAGTCCATCCTGGTACCAGCCCCAGCATTTT. V and J are TRBV12-3 or TRBV12-4 and TRBJ1-5, with D unclear. This CDR3 is 13 amino acids long. Trimming stripped 5 bases from V and 7 bases from J, with 12 bases between.

This clonotype was counted at least ten times. The chain uses TRBV7-9 and TRBJ2-6, with 10 bases identical to TRBD2. V shed 4 bases and J 2 bases; nucleotides not matched to a gene: 11. This CDR3 comprises 19 residues. In germline, CDR1 is SEHNR, CDR2 FQNEAQ (reference sequence). Written as DNA, the CDR3 is TGTGCCAGCAGCTCCCTAGGCACTAGCGGGGACACTGGGGCCAACGTCCTGACTTTC. Protein sequence: CASSSLGTSGDTGANVLTF.

This clonotype occurred a few times. This chain connects TRBV7-9 to TRBJ2-5; unclear D gene. Per germline, CDR1 SEHNR and CDR2 FQNEAQ (reference sequence). V lost 5 bases and J 4 bases, leaving 14 bases between the germline ends. The CDR3 loop spans 14 amino acids. CDR3 DNA: TGTGCCAGCAGCCACCCCCTCTCACCAGAGACCCAGTACTTC. This sequence encodes CASSHPLSPETQYF.

A few counts support this clonotype. The chain carries TRBV12-3 or TRBV12-4 and TRBJ2-7; D gene unclear. The V end lost 3 bases, the J end lost 1 base, and 22 bases lay between the germline ends. CDR3 length: 18 amino acids. CDR3 amino acids: CASSFSPREGQVSYEQYF. Written as DNA, the CDR3 is TGTGCCAGCAGTTTTTCCCCGCGAGAAGGCCAAGTTTCCTACGAGCAGTACTTC.

The V call is TRBV5-1, the J call TRBJ2-7; 7 positions agree with TRBD1. From germline, CDR1 is SGHRS and CDR2 YFSETQ. CDR3 size: 13 residues. Written as DNA, the CDR3 is TGCGCCAGCCTTTCCGGGACAGATAACTTCAGGCGGGTC. As protein: CASLSGTDNFRRV.

The chain recombines TRBV19 with TRBJ1-1; D ambiguous. The CDR3 loop spans 14 amino acids. V shed 3 bases and J shed 4 bases, with 12 bases lying between them. CDR1 and CDR2 from the germline V gene are LNHDA and SQIVND (reference sequence). The CDR3 DNA reads TGTGCCAGTAGTATGTCCCCTGGGAGCACTGAAGCTTTCTTT. It specifies CASSMSPGSTEAFF.

On this clonotype: Sequence at one end of the junction differs from germline and may be a read error. The chain recombines TRBV7-7 with TRBJ1-1, with D unclear. Germline CDR1 and CDR2: SSHAT and FNYEAQ (reference sequence). There are 13 residues in the CDR3. CDR3 region: CASSKGVNTEAFF. Here the CDR3 DNA reads TGTGCTAGCAGCAAGGGAGTGAACACTGAAGCTTTCTTT.

In DNA form, the CDR3 reads TGTGCCAGCAGCTTATACGGGGCAATTACGAATGAGCAGTTCTTC. It specifies CASSLYGAITNEQFF. V is TRBV7-9 and J is TRBJ2-1, with D perhaps being TRBD1 or TRBD2 (5 bases each). V dropped 2 bases and J dropped 7 bases, with 15 bases sitting between them. The CDR3 has 15 amino acids. Germline values: CDR1 SEHNR, CDR2 FQNEAQ (reference sequence). Full variable domain (rest looked up from reference TRBV7-9 and TRBJ2-1): DTGVSQNPRHKITKRGQNVTFRCDPISEHNRLYWYRQTLGQGPEFLTYFQNEAQLEKSRLLSDRFSAERPKGSFSTLEIQRTEQGDSAMYLCASSLYGAITNEQFFGPGTRLTVL.

The chain uses TRBV6-2 or TRBV6-3 and TRBJ2-1, with 10 bases that match TRBD2. CDR3 length: 15 residues. V lost 0 bases and J lost 7; bases outside the gene matches: 3. The germline CDR1 and CDR2 sequences are MNHEY and SVGEGT. The CDR3, as DNA: TGTGCCAGCAGTTACTCGAGCGGGGGGGGGAATGAGCAGTTCTTC. This codes for CASSYSSGGGNEQFF.

The chain joins TRBV10-3 to TRBJ2-2; perhaps TRBD2 as D (7 bases). V gave up 5 bases and J gave up 6 bases, with 13 bases separating them. CDR3 size: 14 residues. The germline V gene encodes CDR1 ENHRY and CDR2 SYGVKD. DNA of the CDR3: TGTGCCATCAGTCCCGGGGGGCTCGCCGGGGAGCTGTTTTTT. Its translation is CAISPGGLAGELFF.

A note on this clonotype: This may stem from a read error, because a much larger clone lies one nucleotide away. CDR3 sequence: CANSLGTVRLGETQYF. DNA for the CDR3: TGTGCCAACAGCTTAGGGACCGTTCGTTTAGGAGAGACCCAGTACTTC. J is TRBJ2-5 and V is TRBV7-6; TRBD1 or TRBD2 may be the D gene (5 bases each). This CDR3 is built from 16 residues. The germline gives CDR1 SGHVS, CDR2 FNYEAQ.

This clonotype was recorded many times. This chain links TRBV15 with TRBJ2-1; 8 bases agree with TRBD1. V trimming: 0 bases; J trimming: 6 bases; junction bases outside the gene matches: 4. The CDR3 spans 15 residues. Germline assignment: CDR1 LNHNV and CDR2 YYDKDF (reference sequence). The chain's CDR3 is CATSRDRGLSNEQFF. The CDR3 nucleotides read TGTGCCACCAGCAGAGACAGGGGGCTCTCCAATGAGCAGTTCTTC.

In regard to this clonotype: This could be a read error, since a much larger clone is one nucleotide away. The chain couples TRBV7-2 to TRBJ2-2, with TRBD1 matching 9 bases. V gave up 8 bases and J gave up 6 bases; unmatched junction bases: 16. The germline gives CDR1 SGHTA, CDR2 FQGNSA. The CDR3 length is 17 residues. CDR3 sequence: CASSLLNRGRVPGELFF. The DNA for the CDR3 is TGTGCCAGCTCGTTACTGAACAGGGGGCGGGTCCCCGGGGAGCTGTTTTTT.

DNA for the CDR3: TGTGCCACCAGTGATCATACTCTGACAGGGGTGGTCCCCGGGGAGCTGTTTTTT. Protein product: CATSDHTLTGVVPGELFF. This chain uses TRBV24-1 with TRBJ2-2, with TRBD1 matching over 8 bases. The CDR3 length is 18 residues. Trimming removed 3 bases from V and 6 bases from J; junction bases left unmatched: 14. Germline lookup yields CDR1 KGHDR and CDR2 SFDVKD.

Of note for this clonotype: An end of the junction differs from the germline gene, which may be a read error. The rearrangement joins TRBV7-7 to TRBJ2-2; D not certain. The CDR3 spans 17 residues. CDR1 SSHAT and CDR2 FNYEAQ come from the germline V gene (reference sequence). Here the CDR3 DNA reads TGTGCTAGCAGCCTTCACCTTAGACGGATGAACACCGGGGAGCTGTTTTTT. It translates to CASSLHLRRMNTGELFF. Variable domain in full (rest from reference TRBV7-7 and TRBJ2-2): GAGVSQSPRYKVTKRGQDVTLRCDPISSHATLYWYQQALGQGPEFLTYFNYEAQPDKSGLPSDRFSAERPEGSISTLTIQRTEQRDSAMYRCASSLHLRRMNTGELFFGEGSRLTVL.

This chain links TRBV12-3 or TRBV12-4 with TRBJ1-6; the match to TRBD1 covers 7 bases. Unmatched junction bases numbered 4, after V lost 7 bases and J lost 7 bases. This CDR3 is 13 amino acids long. CDR3 in DNA: TGTGCCAGCACTTGGACAGGCAATTCACCCCTCCACTTT. Protein: CASTWTGNSPLHF.

The chain recombines TRBV6-2 or TRBV6-3 with TRBJ2-7; no firm D call. The germline CDR1 and CDR2 sequences are MNHEY and SVGEGT. This CDR3 is 14 amino acids long. V was shortened by 2 bases and J by 5 bases, with 13 bases between the two germline ends. CDR3 DNA sequence: TGTGCCAGCAGTTACGTCCAGGTCGGCGACGAGCAGTACGTC. This encodes CASSYVQVGDEQYV.

This sequence joins TRBV4-1 and TRBJ2-6; D perhaps matches TRBD2 (6 bases). There are 17 residues in the CDR3. Trimming removed 4 bases at V and 2 bases at J, with 15 bases between. From germline, CDR1 is MGHRA and CDR2 YSYEKL. The CDR3 reads CASSPQSSGAGANVLTF. The CDR3 DNA sequence: TGCGCCAGCAGCCCACAGAGTAGCGGAGCTGGGGCCAACGTCCTGACTTTC.

The V call is TRBV6-5, the J call TRBJ2-7; 9 bases match TRBD2. Germline CDR1 and CDR2: MNHEY and SVGAGI. The CDR3 contains 14 residues. The trim removed 2 bases at V and 3 bases at J, leaving 2 bases unmatched. This CDR3 is CASSYGTSHYEQYF. CDR3 sequence (DNA): TGTGCCAGCAGTTACGGGACTAGCCACTACGAGCAGTACTTC.

The genes are TRBV14 and TRBJ2-7; no clear D gene. This CDR3 contains 15 residues. Trimming cost V 0 bases and J 3 bases, with 12 bases left between them. Germline values: CDR1 SGHDN, CDR2 FVKESK. CDR3 sequence (DNA): TGTGCCAGCAGCCAAGATTTGGGCAAAAACTACGAGCAGTACTTC. It yields the protein CASSQDLGKNYEQYF. Combining the CDR3 with reference TRBV14 and TRBJ2-7 gives the whole variable domain EAGVTQFPSHSVIEKGQTVTLRCDPISGHDNLYWYRRVMGKEIKFLLHFVKESKQDESGMPNNRFLAERTGGTYSTLKVQPAELEDSGVYFCASSQDLGKNYEQYFGPGTRLTVT.

The sample holds a few counts of this clonotype. As DNA, the CDR3 is TGTGCCAGCAGCTCAGCACTATATGGACAGGGTAGGACTGAAGCTTTCTTT. Translated, it gives CASSSALYGQGRTEAFF. V and J are TRBV2 and TRBJ1-1, with 8 positions matching TRBD1. Trimming at V came to 6 bases and at J to 5 bases, leaving 17 bases not matched to a gene. Germline V gene sequence: CDR1 SNHLY, CDR2 FYNNEI. The CDR3 spans 17 residues.

This clonotype showed up many times. The V gene is TRBV7-9, the J gene TRBJ2-4; TRBD2 might be the D (6 bases). The CDR3 loop spans 16 amino acids. CDR1 and CDR2 from the germline V gene are SEHNR and FQNEAQ (reference sequence). V lost 4 bases to trimming and J lost 7 bases, with 20 bases between them. The CDR3 spells CASSSPGDKFGNIQYF. In DNA, the CDR3 is TGTGCCAGCAGCTCACCGGGAGATAAGTTTGGGAACATTCAGTACTTC.

For this clonotype: A read error is possible here, since a much larger clone lies one base away. This chain joins TRBV7-9 and TRBJ2-5, with 13 nucleotides matching TRBD2. J gave up 0 bases and V 5 bases, and 0 bases lay outside the gene matches. Germline lookup yields CDR1 SEHNR and CDR2 FQNEAQ (reference sequence). CDR3 size: 15 residues. The CDR3 sequence: CASSGTSGDQETQYF. In DNA, the CDR3 is TGTGCCAGCAGCGGGACTAGCGGGGACCAAGAGACCCAGTACTTC.

This clonotype was detected ten times or more. The chain combines TRBV7-8 with TRBJ2-1; no firm D call. V was clipped by 1 base and J by 7 bases, with 11 bases between them. This CDR3 spans 14 amino acids. Germline CDR1 reads SGHVS; CDR2 reads FQNEAQ. This chain's CDR3 is CASSLGWGRNEQFF. The CDR3 DNA reads TGTGCCAGCAGCTTAGGGTGGGGAAGGAATGAGCAGTTCTTC.

V is TRBV5-1 and J is TRBJ2-7; 7 nucleotides line up with TRBD1. Losses at the gene ends were 4 bases for V and 5 bases for J; bases not matched to a gene: 6. The CDR3 consists of 13 residues. The germline V gene has CDR1 SGHRS and CDR2 YFSETQ. The CDR3 nucleotides are TGCGCCAGCAGCATTACAGGGGCGGACGAGCAGTACTTC. Its translation: CASSITGADEQYF.

The chain carries TRBV10-3 and TRBJ1-1; TRBD1 aligns across 9 bases. The CDR3 is 14 amino acids. CDR1 is ENHRY, CDR2 SYGVKD, per germline. Unmatched junction bases numbered 2, after V lost 2 bases and J lost 4 bases. CDR3 amino acids: CAISETGGSTEAFF. CDR3 coding DNA: TGTGCCATCAGTGAGACAGGGGGCTCCACTGAAGCTTTCTTT.

This clonotype was found a few times. This chain joins TRBV7-9 and TRBJ1-2; 10 bases line up with TRBD1. The CDR3 has 14 amino acids. Per germline, CDR1 SEHNR and CDR2 FQNEAQ (reference sequence). V gave up 5 bases and J gave up 7 bases; unmatched junction bases: 7. CDR3 nucleotides: TGTGCCAGCAGCGCATGGACAGGGGGACGTGGCTACACCTTC. It encodes CASSAWTGGRGYTF.

Only a few counts were recorded for this clonotype. J is TRBJ2-1 and V is TRBV5-5; TRBD1 matches at 9 bases. This CDR3 region has 15 residues. The ends lost 4 bases at V and 4 bases at J; junction bases unmatched: 6. CDR1 SGHKS and CDR2 YYEKEE come from the germline V gene (reference sequence). CDR3 nucleotides: TGTGCCAGCAGCAACCGGGACAGGGTTTACAATGAGCAGTTCTTC. Translating gives CASSNRDRVYNEQFF.

This clonotype has at least ten counts. The chain is built from TRBV7-2 and TRBJ2-4; the match to TRBD1 covers 7 bases. The V and J ends lost 4 bases and 0 bases, in that order; junction bases with no gene match: 6. The CDR3 loop spans 16 amino acids. CDR1 and CDR2 from the germline V gene are SGHTA and FQGNSA. The CDR3 here is CASSSTGQAAKNIQYF. The CDR3 DNA follows: TGTGCCAGCAGCTCGACCGGACAGGCAGCCAAAAACATTCAGTACTTC.